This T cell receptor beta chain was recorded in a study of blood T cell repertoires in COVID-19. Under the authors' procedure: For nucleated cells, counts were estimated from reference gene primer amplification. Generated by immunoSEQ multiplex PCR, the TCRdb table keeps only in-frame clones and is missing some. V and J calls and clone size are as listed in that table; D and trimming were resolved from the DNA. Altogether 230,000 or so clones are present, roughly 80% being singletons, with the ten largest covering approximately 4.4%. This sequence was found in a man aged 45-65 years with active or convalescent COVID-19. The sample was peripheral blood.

CDR3 residues: CASSSAGTGSGDEQFF. The DNA for the CDR3 is TGTGCCAGTAGTTCCGCGGGGACAGGGAGCGGCGATGAGCAGTTCTTC. The chain is built from TRBV19 and TRBJ2-1, with 9 bases that match TRBD1. The junction had 13 bases not matched to a gene; V was cut back by 5 bases and J by 8 bases. CDR1 and CDR2 from the germline V gene are LNHDA and SQIVND (reference sequence). The CDR3 is made up of 16 amino acids.